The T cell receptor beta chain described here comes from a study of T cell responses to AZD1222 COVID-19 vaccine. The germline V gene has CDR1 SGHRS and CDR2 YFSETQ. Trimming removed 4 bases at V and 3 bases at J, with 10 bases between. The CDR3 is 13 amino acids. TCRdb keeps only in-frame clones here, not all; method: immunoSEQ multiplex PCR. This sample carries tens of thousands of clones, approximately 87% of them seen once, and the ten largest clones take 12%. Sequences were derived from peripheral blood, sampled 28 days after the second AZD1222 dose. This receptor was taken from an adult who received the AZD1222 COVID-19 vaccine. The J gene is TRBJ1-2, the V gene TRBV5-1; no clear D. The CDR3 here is CASSPMGDYGYTF. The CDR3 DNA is TGCGCCAGCAGCCCTATGGGCGACTATGGCTACACCTTC.